The 28 T cell receptor beta chains given below trace back to one sample, sequenced in a study of shared clonotypes between healthy human individuals. The method was immunoSEQ multiplex PCR; TCRdb's version includes in-frame clones alone and lacks a portion of them. The data contain 450,000 to 550,000 clones, 79% of them singletons. Sequencing was carried out using PBMCs. The source is a woman aged 40 to 55 in good health. Some clones in this sample may be carry-over from other donors' samples.

In the case of this clone: Other DNA sequences of this sample code for an identical CDR3. This chain links TRBV9 with TRBJ2-2; TRBD1 matches at 7 bases. With V trimmed by 5 bases and J by 3 bases, 4 bases remained unmatched. The V gene's germline CDR1 is SGDLS and CDR2 YYNGEE. This CDR3 has 14 residues. CDR3 sequence reads: CASRRGLDTGELFF. DNA of the CDR3: TGTGCCAGCAGGAGGGGGCTAGACACCGGGGAGCTGTTTTTT.

This clone came up many times. This chain joins TRBV5-1 and TRBJ2-1, with D possibly being TRBD1 or TRBD2 (6 bases each). The CDR3 has 13 residues. The germline gives CDR1 SGHRS, CDR2 YFSETQ. Trimming left V 8 bases short and J 9 bases short, with 18 bases between. The CDR3 region is CASEERGGSEQFF. The DNA of the CDR3 is TGCGCCAGTGAGGAGCGAGGGGGGAGTGAGCAGTTCTTC.

The chain couples TRBV11-2 to TRBJ2-7; 8 bases align to TRBD2. The CDR3 consists of 15 residues. The germline gives CDR1 SGHAT, CDR2 FQNNGV. Losses at the gene ends were 0 bases for V and 3 bases for J; bases not matched to a gene: 4. The CDR3 bases are TGTGCCAGCAGCTTAGACGCTAGCGGGTACTACGAGCAGTACTTC. This gives the protein CASSLDASGYYEQYF.

The chain uses TRBV27 and TRBJ2-7; 10 bases agree with TRBD2. CDR1 is MNHEY and CDR2 is SMNVEV in the germline V gene (reference sequence). This CDR3 has 16 residues. V lost 4 bases and J lost 0; bases outside the gene matches: 6. In nucleotides, the CDR3 is TGTGCCAGCAGTTCCCGACTAGCGGGTGTCTCCTACGAGCAGTACTTC. This sequence encodes CASSSRLAGVSYEQYF.

The chain carries TRBV2 and TRBJ1-2; perhaps TRBD1 as D (5 bases). Trimming removed 6 bases at V and 8 bases at J, with 16 bases between. Germline V gives CDR1 SNHLY, CDR2 FYNNEI. This CDR3 has 13 residues. CDR3 protein: CASSRDLDRGYTF. The CDR3 DNA reads TGTGCCAGCAGCCGGGACTTAGATCGCGGCTACACCTTC.

This clone counts as medium-sized. Within the sample, other DNA sequences also encode this same CDR3. The chain has TRBV2 and TRBJ2-3, with TRBD2 matching 8 bases. The CDR3 sequence is 18 residues long. V lost 4 bases to trimming and J lost 0 bases; unmatched junction nucleotides: 12. CDR1 and CDR2 from the germline V gene are SNHLY and FYNNEI. This CDR3 is CASSGPTSGDSSTDTQYF. The CDR3 coding sequence is TGTGCCAGCAGTGGCCCTACTAGCGGAGACTCTAGCACAGATACGCAGTATTTT.

On this clone itself: It may be a read error: a sequence one base away is much more abundant. The chain employs TRBV20-1 and TRBJ2-1; D call uncertain. The germline V and J ends were trimmed by 3 bases and 8 bases, with 8 bases remaining between them. Per germline, CDR1 DFQATT and CDR2 SNEGSKA (reference sequence). This CDR3 region has 11 residues. CDR3 nucleotide sequence: TGCAGTGCTAGTCCGGACGATGAGCAGTTCTTC. Its translation is CSASPDDEQFF.

This chain links TRBV18 with TRBJ2-7; 14 bases agree with TRBD2. The CDR3 totals 16 residues. J gave up 4 bases and V 3 bases, and 5 bases lay outside the gene matches. In germline, CDR1 is KGHSH, CDR2 LQKENI. CDR3 nucleotide sequence: TGTGCCAGCTCACCTCCGGGACTAGCGGGAGCTTACGAGCAGTACTTC. This translates into CASSPPGLAGAYEQYF.

The chain links TRBV27 to TRBJ2-4; D may be TRBD1 (5 bases). The CDR3 has 14 amino acids. Germline lookup yields CDR1 MNHEY and CDR2 SMNVEV (reference sequence). Trimming shortened V by 2 bases and J by 6 bases, and 11 bases separated the two germline ends. CDR3 coding DNA: TGTGCCAGCAGTTTAGGGCTTCAGGGAAACATTCAGTACTTC. Its translation: CASSLGLQGNIQYF.

In the case of this clone: Other DNA variants within this sample encode the same CDR3. As DNA, the CDR3 is TGTGCCAGCAGTGAAACTGGAAACACCATATATTTT. Translated: CASSETGNTIYF. The V gene is TRBV2, the J gene TRBJ1-3, with D unclear. Trimming removed 2 bases at V and 2 bases at J, with 1 base between. From germline, CDR1 is SNHLY and CDR2 FYNNEI. CDR3 size: 12 residues.

V and J are TRBV6-4 and TRBJ2-1, with 10 bases lining up with TRBD2. CDR3 length: 15 amino acids. With 3 bases clipped from V and 8 bases from J, the junction kept 7 bases outside the gene matches. Germline lookup yields CDR1 MRHNA and CDR2 SNTAGT. The CDR3 sequence: CASSEQAGGADEQFF. CDR3 sequence (DNA): TGTGCCAGCAGTGAACAAGCGGGAGGGGCGGATGAGCAGTTCTTC.

V usage is TRBV6-5 and J usage is TRBJ2-2; 8 nucleotides align to TRBD2. Germline V CDR1 and CDR2: MNHEY, SVGAGI. V gave up 2 bases and J gave up 7 bases; unmatched junction bases: 9. This CDR3 is built from 16 residues. In nucleotides, the CDR3 is TGTGCCAGCAGTTACAGGGAGCGGGAGTTTTTCGGGGAGCTGTTTTTT. Translation: CASSYREREFFGELFF.

For this clone: Other DNA sequences in the sample encode the same CDR3. The gene calls are TRBV19 and TRBJ1-5, with 8 bases that match TRBD1. The CDR3 length is 14 residues. With 6 bases clipped from V and 2 bases from J, the junction kept 3 bases outside the gene matches. Germline CDR1 is LNHDA and CDR2 is SQIVND (reference sequence). The CDR3 region has the DNA TGTGCCAGTAGCACGACAGGGGGCAATCAGCCCCAGCATTTT. Encoded protein: CASSTTGGNQPQHF. Looking up the rest from reference TRBV19 and TRBJ1-5 gives the full variable domain: DGGITQSPKYLFRKEGQNVTLSCEQNLNHDAMYWYRQDPGQGLRLIYYSQIVNDFQKGDIAEGYSVSREKKESFPLTVTSAQKNPTAFYLCASSTTGGNQPQHFGDGTRLSIL.

The chain recombines TRBV7-2 with TRBJ2-5; tentatively, D is TRBD1 or TRBD2 (5 bases each). The ends were cut back, 2 bases at V and 1 base at J, with 8 bases in the middle. This CDR3 is built from 14 residues. Per the germline V gene, CDR1 is SGHTA and CDR2 is FQGNSA. The DNA for the CDR3 is TGTGCCAGCAGCTTATGGGGGACCCAAGAGACCCAGTACTTC. Translation gives CASSLWGTQETQYF.

The chain has TRBV27 and TRBJ2-5; 10 bases line up with TRBD2. Matching the DNA end better, TRBJ2-7 makes the J call doubtful. Germline V gives CDR1 MNHEY, CDR2 SMNVEV (reference sequence). The CDR3 has 15 amino acids. This CDR3 is CASSTKREGPHEQYF. CDR3 nucleotides: TGTGCCAGCAGTACCAAGCGGGAGGGCCCCCACGAGCAGTACTTC.

The chain employs TRBV2 and TRBJ2-1; 12 bases fit TRBD2. The ends lost 5 bases at V and 7 bases at J; junction bases unmatched: 3. The germline V gene has CDR1 SNHLY and CDR2 FYNNEI. The CDR3 sequence is 14 residues long. Here the CDR3 DNA reads TGTGCCAGCAGTAAAGGACTAGCGGGGAATGAGCAGTTCTTC. This encodes CASSKGLAGNEQFF.

The gene calls are TRBV2 and TRBJ1-5, with D uncertain. Germline CDR1 is SNHLY and CDR2 is FYNNEI. CDR3 length: 14 amino acids. V was cut by 4 bases and J by 9 bases, with 16 bases left in between. The CDR3 protein is CASSVEARYGPQHF. The CDR3 coding sequence is TGTGCCAGCAGTGTTGAGGCCCGTTATGGGCCCCAGCATTTT. Full variable domain (outside the CDR3, taken from reference TRBV2 and TRBJ1-5): EPEVTQTPSHQVTQMGQEVILRCVPISNHLYFYWYRQILGQKVEFLVSFYNNEISEKSEIFDDQFSVERPDGSNFTLKIRSTKLEDSAMYFCASSVEARYGPQHFGDGTRLSIL.

This sequence joins TRBV29-1 and TRBJ1-1, with D hard to call. The CDR3 is made up of 12 amino acids. Germline loops: CDR1 SQVTM, CDR2 ANQGSEA. V was trimmed by 4 bases and J by 1 base, leaving 7 bases between them. The CDR3 nucleotides read TGCAGCGTTGTGCTGAGGAACACTGAAGCTTTCTTT. It encodes CSVVLRNTEAFF.

V gene TRBV5-6 combines with J gene TRBJ1-4, with 7 bases identical to TRBD1. Trimming cost V 1 base and J 3 bases; bases outside gene matches: 12. The CDR3 runs 18 residues. Germline-derived CDR1 and CDR2 are SGHDT and YYEEEE. The CDR3 spells CASSLRGPSLRANEKLFF. The CDR3 bases are TGTGCCAGCAGCTTGAGGGGGCCCTCCCTGCGCGCTAATGAAAAACTGTTTTTT.

This clone was detected only a few times. The rearrangement uses TRBV2 and TRBJ2-1; 8 nucleotides align to TRBD2. This CDR3 is built from 13 residues. J was trimmed by 8 bases and V by 7 bases; bases with no gene match: 7. Germline CDR1 and CDR2: SNHLY and FYNNEI. The CDR3, as DNA: TGTGCCAGCAACCGGGAGGGCCACGATGAGCAGTTCTTC. It codes for CASNREGHDEQFF. Filled out from reference TRBV2 and TRBJ2-1, the complete variable domain reads EPEVTQTPSHQVTQMGQEVILRCVPISNHLYFYWYRQILGQKVEFLVSFYNNEISEKSEIFDDQFSVERPDGSNFTLKIRSTKLEDSAMYFCASNREGHDEQFFGPGTRLTVL.

This rearrangement joins TRBV28 to TRBJ1-4; perhaps TRBD1 as D (6 bases). V was clipped by 7 bases and J by 14 bases, with 26 bases between them. This CDR3 contains 15 residues. Germline V lookup: CDR1 MDHEN, CDR2 SYDVKM. The CDR3 DNA sequence: TGTGCCAGCACCCCACACGGCGGGCAGGGGTTCTTGCTGTTTTTT. As protein: CASTPHGGQGFLLFF.

The count of this clone is one. This rearrangement joins TRBV2 to TRBJ2-1; 8 bases fit TRBD2. Germline assignment: CDR1 SNHLY and CDR2 FYNNEI. The CDR3 loop spans 17 amino acids. V trimming: 4 bases; J trimming: 2 bases; junction bases outside the gene matches: 10. This CDR3 reads CASSGRSGSGTYNEQFF. DNA for the CDR3: TGTGCCAGCAGTGGACGGAGCGGGAGTGGGACCTACAATGAGCAGTTCTTC.

This CDR3 is CASSPGQGSYNEQFF. CDR3 in DNA: TGTGCCAGCAGTCCGGGACAGGGGTCCTACAATGAGCAGTTCTTC. The V call is TRBV6-5, the J call TRBJ2-1; the match to TRBD1 covers 10 bases. The length of the CDR3 is 15 residues. Germline CDR1 reads MNHEY; CDR2 reads SVGAGI. The J segment lost 1 base and the V segment lost 5 bases, leaving 2 bases of the junction unmatched.

The rearrangement joins TRBV9 to TRBJ2-1; TRBD2 is a possible D gene (6 bases). V was clipped by 3 bases and J by 0 bases, with 10 bases between them. CDR3 length: 15 amino acids. The germline CDR1 and CDR2 sequences are SGDLS and YYNGEE. The CDR3 DNA is TGTGCCAGCAGCGAAAGCGGGTCCTCCTACAATGAGCAGTTCTTC. This encodes CASSESGSSYNEQFF.

J is TRBJ1-4 and V is TRBV28, with 7 bases fitting TRBD1. The CDR3 sequence is 16 residues long. V was clipped by 6 bases and J by 2 bases; unmatched bases: 9. From germline, CDR1 is MDHEN and CDR2 SYDVKM. CDR3: CASRYTTGATNEKLFF. The CDR3 DNA is TGTGCCAGCAGGTATACTACAGGGGCGACTAATGAAAAACTGTTTTTT.

The chain carries TRBV9 and TRBJ1-2; a weak D match, TRBD1 (6 bases). CDR1 SGDLS and CDR2 YYNGEE come from the germline V gene. Trimming removed 1 base at V and 8 bases at J, with 18 bases between. This CDR3 is built from 15 residues. The CDR3 is CASSVRGSGQLGYTF. CDR3 bases: TGTGCCAGCAGCGTACGTGGGTCCGGACAGTTAGGCTACACCTTC.

This clone was seen more than once but under ten times. The rearrangement joins TRBV7-2 to TRBJ1-1; 7 bases align to TRBD1. V gave up 5 bases and J gave up 6 bases; unmatched junction bases: 12. The CDR3 has 15 amino acids. The germline V gene encodes CDR1 SGHTA and CDR2 FQGNSA. CDR3: CASSVKGATVSEAFF. As DNA, the CDR3 is TGTGCCAGCAGCGTGAAGGGGGCGACTGTTTCTGAAGCTTTCTTT. Full variable domain (outside the CDR3, taken from reference TRBV7-2 and TRBJ1-1): GAGVSQSPSNKVTEKGKDVELRCDPISGHTALYWYRQSLGQGLEFLIYFQGNSAPDKSGLPSDRFSAERTGGSVSTLTIQRTQQEDSAVYLCASSVKGATVSEAFFGQGTRLTVV.

The chain combines TRBV5-1 with TRBJ2-2; the D call may be TRBD1 or TRBD2 (6 bases each). The V gene's germline CDR1 is SGHRS and CDR2 YFSETQ. Trimming removed 4 bases at V and 0 bases at J, with 10 bases between. The CDR3 is 15 residues long. CDR3 in amino acids: CASSVGGSNTGELFF. The DNA for the CDR3 is TGCGCCAGCAGCGTCGGGGGCTCGAACACCGGGGAGCTGTTTTTT.